Shown below are 18 T cell receptor beta chains from a single sample sequenced in a study of T-cell memory formation after mild COVID-19. MiXCR was run by TCRdb on the 5' RACE reads, yielding one entry per CDR3 protein. The sample yields under 300,000 distinct CDR3 sequences, about a sixth seen once. Sequenced sample: PBMCs or a T cell subset sorted from them (not recorded which). All receptors come from a man aged 18 to 30 who had mild COVID-19 (a few samples of this study predate the infection). Cell type and time point are not known.

This clonotype was detected only a few times. The J gene is TRBJ2-5, the V gene TRBV9, with D hard to call. V lost 0 bases to trimming and J lost 0 bases, with 9 bases between them. The V gene's germline CDR1 is SGDLS and CDR2 YYNGEE. CDR3 length: 15 residues. CDR3 residues: CASSVATAYQETQYF. The CDR3 coding sequence is TGTGCCAGCAGCGTAGCTACAGCGTACCAAGAGACCCAGTACTTC.

The V call is TRBV11-2, the J call TRBJ1-2; D call uncertain. V was pared by 0 bases and J by 1 base, with 9 bases between. Germline CDR1 and CDR2: SGHAT and FQNNGV. CDR3 length: 15 residues. CDR3 nucleotide sequence: TGTGCCAGCAGCTTAGATCCAGAAGTTAACTATGGCTACACCTTC. Translated: CASSLDPEVNYGYTF. The variable domain in full, with the rest retrieved from reference TRBV11-2 and TRBJ1-2, is EAGVAQSPRYKIIEKRQSVAFWCNPISGHATLYWYQQILGQGPKLLIQFQNNGVVDDSQLPKDRFSAERLKGVDSTLKIQPAKLEDSAVYLCASSLDPEVNYGYTFGSGTRLTVV.

This chain joins TRBV7-3 and TRBJ2-1; 8 nucleotides match TRBD1. From germline, CDR1 is SGHTA and CDR2 FQGTGA. The trim removed 4 bases at V and 6 bases at J, leaving 8 bases unmatched. The CDR3 is 15 residues long. CDR3 sequence: CASSSAGTGGNEQFF. The DNA for the CDR3 is TGTGCCAGCAGCTCGGCGGGTACAGGGGGCAATGAGCAGTTCTTC.

In its sample, this clonotype was seen a few times. The gene calls are TRBV23-1 and TRBJ2-1; D possibly matches TRBD1 or TRBD2 (7 bases each). TRBV23-1 is an ORF; its function is uncertain. This CDR3 spans 13 amino acids. The V gene lost 5 bases and the J gene lost 15 bases, with 20 bases spanning the gap. CDR3 sequence: CASSGRGQRARFF. DNA of the CDR3: TGCGCCAGCAGTGGGAGGGGACAGCGGGCGCGGTTCTTC.

This clonotype was observed a handful of times. The rearrangement uses TRBV9 and TRBJ2-6; TRBD1 matches at 7 bases. CDR3 size: 15 residues. In germline, CDR1 is SGDLS, CDR2 YYNGEE. V lost 7 bases and J lost 3; bases outside the gene matches: 7. This CDR3 reads CASSDRADGANVLTF. DNA of the CDR3: TGTGCCAGCTCCGACAGGGCAGATGGGGCCAACGTCCTGACTTTC.

The rearrangement uses TRBV11-2 and TRBJ2-2; no definite D call. Between the trimmed V and J ends, which lost 8 bases and 0 bases, there was a span of 7 bases. This CDR3 spans 13 amino acids. The germline V gene encodes CDR1 SGHAT and CDR2 FQNNGV. For the CDR3, the DNA is TGTGCCAGCGGTCGCACGAACACCGGGGAGCTGTTTTTT. It translates to CASGRTNTGELFF. The variable domain in full, completed from reference TRBV11-2 and TRBJ2-2, reads EAGVAQSPRYKIIEKRQSVAFWCNPISGHATLYWYQQILGQGPKLLIQFQNNGVVDDSQLPKDRFSAERLKGVDSTLKIQPAKLEDSAVYLCASGRTNTGELFFGEGSRLTVL.

The chain employs TRBV24-1 and TRBJ2-1; D remains ambiguous. The CDR3 sequence is 14 residues long. Trimming left V 0 bases short and J 8 bases short, with 10 bases between. Germline assignment: CDR1 KGHDR and CDR2 SFDVKD. CDR3: CATSDLVGSDEQFF. For the CDR3, the DNA is TGTGCCACCAGTGATTTGGTAGGCTCGGATGAGCAGTTCTTC.

This clonotype was picked up a small number of times. The chain employs TRBV7-6 and TRBJ1-1; TRBD1 agrees at 7 bases. Germline lookup yields CDR1 SGHVS and CDR2 FNYEAQ. The V and J ends lost 2 bases and 4 bases, in that order; junction bases with no gene match: 10. CDR3 length equals 16 residues. The CDR3 protein is CASSLRGLRTGTEAFF. The DNA of the CDR3 is TGTGCCAGCAGCTTACGGGGGCTTCGGACAGGCACTGAAGCTTTCTTT.

V is TRBV7-8 and J is TRBJ2-7; maybe TRBD1 (5 bases). Trimming cost V 3 bases and J 6 bases, with 18 bases left between them. The germline V gene has CDR1 SGHVS and CDR2 FQNEAQ. This CDR3 has 15 residues. For the CDR3, the DNA is TGTGCCAGCAGCTTCCTTTTCGCCAGGGCCGTCGAGCAGTACTTC. Translation: CASSFLFARAVEQYF.

This rearrangement joins TRBV7-8 to TRBJ2-6; D unclear. This CDR3 comprises 15 residues. Germline V lookup: CDR1 SGHVS, CDR2 FQNEAQ. The germline V and J ends were trimmed by 2 bases and 2 bases, with 7 bases remaining between them. DNA of the CDR3: TGTGCCAGCAGCTTAATGACAACTGGGGCCAACGTCCTGACTTTC. Protein sequence: CASSLMTTGANVLTF.

This clonotype was counted between two and nine times. The CDR3 does not close with the conserved phenylalanine or tryptophan, likely indicating a read error. The chain has TRBV28 and TRBJ2-5; D possibly corresponds to TRBD1 (5 bases). Germline V CDR1 and CDR2: MDHEN, SYDVKM. This CDR3 contains 12 residues. V was trimmed by 7 bases and J by 2 bases, leaving 8 bases between them. CDR3 nucleotides: TGTGCCAGCAATAGACAGCAAGAGACCCAGTACCTC. Translated, it gives CASNRQQETQYL.

The chain recombines TRBV4-2 with TRBJ2-1; 10 bases map to TRBD2. The V gene's germline CDR1 is LGHNA and CDR2 YNFKEQ. Trimming cost V 8 bases and J 7 bases; bases outside gene matches: 8. There are 14 residues in the CDR3. The CDR3 bases are TGTGCCAGCTTAGAGCGGGGGGGCCTAAATGAGCAGTTCTTC. It encodes CASLERGGLNEQFF.

This clonotype was counted only a few times. V gene TRBV7-9 combines with J gene TRBJ2-3, with 9 positions matching TRBD2. This CDR3 has 16 residues. Germline V gives CDR1 SEHNR, CDR2 FQNEAQ (reference sequence). J lost 2 bases, V lost 5 bases, and 8 bases had no gene match. CDR3 residues: CASSTGLAPVTDTQYF. The CDR3 DNA follows: TGTGCCAGCAGCACAGGACTAGCGCCTGTCACAGATACGCAGTATTTT.

This clonotype has more than one count but fewer than ten. The chain couples TRBV9 to TRBJ2-1; TRBD1 agrees at 11 bases. J was trimmed by 8 bases and V by 3 bases; bases with no gene match: 7. Germline lookup yields CDR1 SGDLS and CDR2 YYNGEE. CDR3 size: 15 residues. CDR3 bases: TGTGCCAGCAGCGCCTCCGGGACAGGGGGGGATGAGCAGTTCTTC. It yields the protein CASSASGTGGDEQFF. Full variable domain (missing parts from reference TRBV9 and TRBJ2-1): DSGVTQTPKHLITATGQRVTLRCSPRSGDLSVYWYQQSLDQGLQFLIQYYNGEERAKGNILERFSAQQFPDLHSELNLSSLELGDSALYFCASSASGTGGDEQFFGPGTRLTVL.

In this sample, this clonotype turned up many times. The chain is built from TRBV9 and TRBJ1-3, with D unclear. The CDR3 has 15 residues. V was pared by 0 bases and J by 7 bases, with 14 bases between. The germline V gene encodes CDR1 SGDLS and CDR2 YYNGEE. The CDR3 loop is CASSVATEAFNTIYF. CDR3 coding DNA: TGTGCCAGCAGCGTAGCTACTGAAGCCTTCAACACCATATATTTT.

This chain connects TRBV11-1 to TRBJ1-2, with TRBD1 as a possible D gene (6 bases). The CDR3 is 15 amino acids. Trimming took 4 bases from V and 0 from J, leaving 12 bases between them. Germline V gene lookup returns CDR1 SGHAT and CDR2 FQDESV (reference sequence). The DNA for the CDR3 is TGTGCCAGCAGCTCCCTCAGGGACACTAACTATGGCTACACCTTC. Translating gives CASSSLRDTNYGYTF.

The genes are TRBV18 and TRBJ2-3; D remains unclear. Trimming pared 2 bases from V and 6 bases from J, leaving 9 bases between. This CDR3 has 13 amino acids. Germline lookup yields CDR1 KGHSH and CDR2 LQKENI. The CDR3 reads CASSPSIADTQYF. CDR3 DNA: TGTGCCAGCTCACCATCTATTGCGGATACGCAGTATTTT.

The chain links TRBV7-3 to TRBJ2-2, with D maybe TRBD2 (5 bases). Germline-derived CDR1 and CDR2 are SGHTA and FQGTGA. The V gene lost 3 bases and the J gene lost 1 base, with 6 bases spanning the gap. The CDR3 contains 14 residues. For the CDR3, the DNA is TGTGCCAGCAGCTTTACTAGGAACACCGGGGAGCTGTTTTTT. Its translation: CASSFTRNTGELFF.